This T cell receptor (beta chain) originates from a study of T cells in Graves' hyperthyroidism and ophthalmopathy. Study as a whole: Prior to any treatment, at the point of initial diagnosis, peripheral blood was collected.

RNA transcripts gave rise to amplified TCR beta CDR3 regions. RT-PCR in the first round (using the HTBI primer set) targeted the TCR CDR3. TCRdb called the multiplex PCR reads again in MiXCR, with one record for every CDR3 protein. Of about 400,000 distinct CDR3 sequences in the sample, less than 20% were seen once. V shed 8 bases and J shed 3 bases, with 16 bases lying between them. The CDR3 consists of 15 residues. Germline V gene sequence: CDR1 SGHNT, CDR2 YENEEA. Notes on the study in general: Among thyroid clonotypes expanded above 0.001, most also appeared in blood.

A note on this clonotype: The antigen remains undetermined.

The gene calls are TRBV11-3 and TRBJ2-2; a possible D gene is TRBD2 (5 bases). The sequenced sample consisted of blood. This TCR was sampled from a woman aged 18-29 years with Graves' hyperthyroidism. CDR3 bases: TGTGCCAGCGGGCATTTAGCGCGCCACACCGGGGAGCTGTTTTTT. This sequence encodes CASGHLARHTGELFF.